This TCR beta chain originates from a study of cytomegalovirus exposure and HLA in healthy donors. With 2 bases removed from V and 3 bases from J, the gap between germline ends came to 11 bases. CDR1 and CDR2 from the germline V gene are KGHSH and LQKENI. The CDR3 sequence is 14 residues long. PCR amplification relied on 60 Vbeta primers (plus 13 Jbeta primers). The repertoire was sequenced with immunoSEQ multiplex PCR; TCRdb's copy has only in-frame clones and lacks some. The table for this sample gives about 55,000 clones. The sample consisted of PBMCs. This rearrangement joins TRBV18 to TRBJ2-7; the D gene is possibly TRBD1 (5 bases). The receptor's source is a man over 45 in good health and CMV-seropositive. The CDR3 DNA sequence: TGTGCCAGCTCACCAGGGGTGACAGACTACGAGCAGTACTTC. Its translation: CASSPGVTDYEQYF.